The T cell receptor (beta chain) under discussion was sequenced for a study of control samples from healthy donors and cancer patients. Assay used: immunoSEQ multiplex PCR; TCRdb lists only in-frame clones, some missing. The sample comprises about 85,000 clones, roughly nine tenths of which are singletons, and less than 9% rests with the top ten. CDR1 SGHTA and CDR2 FQGNSA come from the germline V gene. CDR3 length: 17 residues. V was clipped by 2 bases and J by 6 bases; unmatched bases: 11. The source of this sequence is a woman aged 55-69 years in good health. The rearrangement links TRBV7-2 to TRBJ2-1, with 9 bases aligning to TRBD2. Sample: blood. CDR3 sequence reads: CASSLRSSSGSANEQFF. DNA for the CDR3: TGTGCCAGCAGCTTACGGTCGAGTAGCGGGAGCGCCAATGAGCAGTTCTTC.